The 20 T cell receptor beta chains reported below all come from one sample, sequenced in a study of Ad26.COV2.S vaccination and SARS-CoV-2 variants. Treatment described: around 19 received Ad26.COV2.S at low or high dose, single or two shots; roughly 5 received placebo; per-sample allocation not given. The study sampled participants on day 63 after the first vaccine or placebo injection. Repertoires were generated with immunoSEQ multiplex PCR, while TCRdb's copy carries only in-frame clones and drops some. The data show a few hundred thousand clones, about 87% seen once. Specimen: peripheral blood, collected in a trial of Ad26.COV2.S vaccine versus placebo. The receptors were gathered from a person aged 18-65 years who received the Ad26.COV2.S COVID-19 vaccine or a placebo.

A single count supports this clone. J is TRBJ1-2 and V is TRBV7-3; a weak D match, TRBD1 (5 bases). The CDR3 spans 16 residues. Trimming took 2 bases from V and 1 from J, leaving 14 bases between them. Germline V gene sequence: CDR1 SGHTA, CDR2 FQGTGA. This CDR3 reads CASSLSPATVNYGYTF. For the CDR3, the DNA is TGTGCCAGCAGCTTATCTCCCGCGACAGTTAACTATGGCTACACCTTC.

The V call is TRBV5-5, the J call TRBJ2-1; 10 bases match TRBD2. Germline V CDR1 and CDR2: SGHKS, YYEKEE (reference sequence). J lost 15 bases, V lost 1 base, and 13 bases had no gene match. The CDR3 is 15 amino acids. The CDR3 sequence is CASSLPPGLAGAPFF. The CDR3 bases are TGTGCCAGCAGCTTGCCCCCCGGTCTAGCGGGAGCTCCGTTCTTC.

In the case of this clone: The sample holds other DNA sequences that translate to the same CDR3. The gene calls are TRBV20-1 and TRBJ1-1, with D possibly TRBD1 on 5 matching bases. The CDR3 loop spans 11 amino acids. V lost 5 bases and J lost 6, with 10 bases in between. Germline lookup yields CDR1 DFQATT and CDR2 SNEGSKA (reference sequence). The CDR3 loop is CSARGGAEAFF. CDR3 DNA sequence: TGCAGTGCTCGGGGAGGGGCTGAAGCTTTCTTT.

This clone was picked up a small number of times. The CDR3 sequence is CASSEEGRDRAYEQYF. CDR3 DNA: TGTGCCAGCAGTGAAGAAGGTAGGGACAGGGCCTACGAGCAGTACTTC. The chain couples TRBV2 to TRBJ2-7, with TRBD1 matching over 9 bases. Germline V CDR1 and CDR2: SNHLY, FYNNEI. The junction had 6 bases not matched to a gene; V was cut back by 1 base and J by 2 bases. The CDR3 sequence is 16 residues long.

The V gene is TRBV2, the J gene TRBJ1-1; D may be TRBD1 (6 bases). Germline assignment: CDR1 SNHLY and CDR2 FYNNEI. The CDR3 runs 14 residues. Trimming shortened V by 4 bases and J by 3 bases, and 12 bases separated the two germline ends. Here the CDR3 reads CASSGGGRDTEAFF. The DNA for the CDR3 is TGTGCCAGCAGTGGCGGGGGGCGGGACACTGAAGCTTTCTTT.

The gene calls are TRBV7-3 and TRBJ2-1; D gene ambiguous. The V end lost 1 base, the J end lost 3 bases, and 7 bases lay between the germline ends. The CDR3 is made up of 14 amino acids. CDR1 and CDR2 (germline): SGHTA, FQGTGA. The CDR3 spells CASSLSGYYNEQFF. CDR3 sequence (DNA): TGTGCCAGCAGCTTAAGTGGTTACTACAATGAGCAGTTCTTC.

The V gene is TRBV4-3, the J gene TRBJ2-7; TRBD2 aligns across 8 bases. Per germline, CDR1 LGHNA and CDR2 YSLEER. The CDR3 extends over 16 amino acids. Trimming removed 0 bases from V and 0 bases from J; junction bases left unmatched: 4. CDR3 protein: CASSQDIAGSSYEQYF. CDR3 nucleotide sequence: TGCGCCAGCAGCCAAGACATAGCGGGGAGCTCCTACGAGCAGTACTTC.

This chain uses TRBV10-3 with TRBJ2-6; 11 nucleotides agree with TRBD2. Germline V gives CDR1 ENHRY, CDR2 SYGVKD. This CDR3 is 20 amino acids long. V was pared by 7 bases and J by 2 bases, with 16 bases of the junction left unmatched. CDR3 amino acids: CAITEPRSGRALPGANVLTF. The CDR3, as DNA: TGTGCCATCACCGAGCCCCGTAGCGGGAGGGCCCTTCCTGGGGCCAACGTCCTGACTTTC.

The CDR3 nucleotides are TGTGCCAGCAGTTCCTACACAGGGTACGAGCAGTACTTC. Protein sequence: CASSSYTGYEQYF. J is TRBJ2-7 and V is TRBV6-5, with D perhaps TRBD1 (6 bases). Germline V lookup: CDR1 MNHEY, CDR2 SVGAGI. With 4 bases removed from V and 4 bases from J, the gap between germline ends came to 11 bases. This CDR3 has 13 amino acids.

Here the CDR3 reads CASSESGGASYEQYF. DNA for the CDR3: TGTGCCAGCAGTGAAAGCGGGGGGGCCTCCTACGAGCAGTACTTC. The rearrangement uses TRBV7-8 and TRBJ2-7; 10 positions agree with TRBD2. The germline gives CDR1 SGHVS, CDR2 FQNEAQ. The CDR3 totals 15 residues. With 6 bases clipped from V and 0 bases from J, the junction kept 5 bases outside the gene matches.

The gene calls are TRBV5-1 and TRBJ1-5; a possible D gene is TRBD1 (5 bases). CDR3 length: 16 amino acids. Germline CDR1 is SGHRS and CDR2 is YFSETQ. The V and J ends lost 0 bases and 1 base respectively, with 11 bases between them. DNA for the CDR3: TGCGCCAGCAGCTTGGAGGGCGGGGCGAGCAATCAGCCCCAGCATTTT. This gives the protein CASSLEGGASNQPQHF.

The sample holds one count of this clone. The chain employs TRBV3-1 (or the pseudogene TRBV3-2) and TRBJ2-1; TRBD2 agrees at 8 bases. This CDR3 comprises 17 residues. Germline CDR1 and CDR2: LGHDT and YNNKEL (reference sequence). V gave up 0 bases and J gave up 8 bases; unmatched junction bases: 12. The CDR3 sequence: CASSQDRRPSGFYEQFF. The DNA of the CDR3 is TGTGCCAGCAGCCAAGATAGGAGGCCTAGCGGGTTTTATGAGCAGTTCTTC.

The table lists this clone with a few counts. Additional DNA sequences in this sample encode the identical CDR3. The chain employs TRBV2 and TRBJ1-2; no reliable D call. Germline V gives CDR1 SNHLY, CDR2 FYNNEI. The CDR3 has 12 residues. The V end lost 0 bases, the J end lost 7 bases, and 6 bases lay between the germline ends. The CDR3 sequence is CASSEALGGYTF. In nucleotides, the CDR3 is TGTGCCAGCAGTGAAGCGCTGGGTGGCTACACCTTC.

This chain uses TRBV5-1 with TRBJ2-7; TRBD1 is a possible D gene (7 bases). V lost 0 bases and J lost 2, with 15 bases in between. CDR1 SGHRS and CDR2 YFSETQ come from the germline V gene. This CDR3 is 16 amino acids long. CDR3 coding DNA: TGCGCCAGCAGCTTGGAGGGGGCGGGACGGACCTACGAGCAGTACTTC. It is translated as CASSLEGAGRTYEQYF. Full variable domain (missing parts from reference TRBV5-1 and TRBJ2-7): KAGVTQTPRYLIKTRGQQVTLSCSPISGHRSVSWYQQTPGQGLQFLFEYFSETQRNKGNFPGRFSGRQFSNSRSEMNVSTLELGDSALYLCASSLEGAGRTYEQYFGPGTRLTVT.

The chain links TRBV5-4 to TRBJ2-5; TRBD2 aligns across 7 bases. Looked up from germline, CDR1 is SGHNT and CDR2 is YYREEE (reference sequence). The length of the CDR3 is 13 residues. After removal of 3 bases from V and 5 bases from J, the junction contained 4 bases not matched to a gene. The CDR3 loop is CASSSREGETQYF. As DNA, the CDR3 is TGTGCCAGCAGCTCCAGGGAGGGGGAGACCCAGTACTTC.

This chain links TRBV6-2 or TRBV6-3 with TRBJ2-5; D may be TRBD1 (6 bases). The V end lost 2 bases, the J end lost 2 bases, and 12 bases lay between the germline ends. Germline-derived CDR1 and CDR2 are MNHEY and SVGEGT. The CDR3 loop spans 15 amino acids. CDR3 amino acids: CASSYGGQLQETQYF. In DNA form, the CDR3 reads TGTGCCAGCAGTTACGGAGGACAGCTTCAAGAGACCCAGTACTTC.

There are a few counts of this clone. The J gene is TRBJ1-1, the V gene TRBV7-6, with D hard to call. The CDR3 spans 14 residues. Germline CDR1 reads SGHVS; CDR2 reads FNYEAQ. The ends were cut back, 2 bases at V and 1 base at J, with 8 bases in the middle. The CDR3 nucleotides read TGTGCCAGCAGCTTACTCAACCAGAACACTGAAGCTTTCTTT. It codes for CASSLLNQNTEAFF.

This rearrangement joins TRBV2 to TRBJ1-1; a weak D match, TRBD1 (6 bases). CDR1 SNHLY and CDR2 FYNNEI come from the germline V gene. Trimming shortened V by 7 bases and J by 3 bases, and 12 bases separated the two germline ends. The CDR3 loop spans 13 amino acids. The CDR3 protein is CASTIGQYTEAFF. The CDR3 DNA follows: TGTGCCAGCACCATAGGACAGTACACTGAAGCTTTCTTT. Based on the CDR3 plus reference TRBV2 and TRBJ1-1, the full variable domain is EPEVTQTPSHQVTQMGQEVILRCVPISNHLYFYWYRQILGQKVEFLVSFYNNEISEKSEIFDDQFSVERPDGSNFTLKIRSTKLEDSAMYFCASTIGQYTEAFFGQGTRLTVV.

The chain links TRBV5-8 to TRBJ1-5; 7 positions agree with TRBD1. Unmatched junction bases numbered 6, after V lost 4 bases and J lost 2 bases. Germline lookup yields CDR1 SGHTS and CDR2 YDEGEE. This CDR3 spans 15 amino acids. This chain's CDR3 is CASSPETGRNQPQHF. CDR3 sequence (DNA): TGTGCCAGCAGCCCGGAGACAGGGCGCAATCAGCCCCAGCATTTT.

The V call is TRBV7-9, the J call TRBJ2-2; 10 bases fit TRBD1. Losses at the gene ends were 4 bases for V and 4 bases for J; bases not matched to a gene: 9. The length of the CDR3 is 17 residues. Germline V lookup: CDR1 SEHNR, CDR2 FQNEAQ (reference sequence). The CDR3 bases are TGTGCCAGCAGCTCCCGACAGGGGGCAGAAGGCACCGGGGAGCTGTTTTTT. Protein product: CASSSRQGAEGTGELFF.